This record looks at one TCR beta chain sequence and its context. This sample is drawn from a study of T cells in Graves' hyperthyroidism and ophthalmopathy. It was RNA transcripts that yielded the amplified TCR beta CDR3 regions. First-round RT-PCR with HTBI primers amplified the TCR CDR3 region. TCRdb passed the multiplex PCR reads through MiXCR, listing each CDR3 protein once. The sample lists about 740,000 distinct CDR3 sequences, around 13% occurring once. No ophthalmopathy progression within 18 months constituted stable Graves' hyperthyroidism. Source material for PBMCs was around 10 ml fresh peripheral blood. The CDR3 runs to 19 residues. The germline V and J ends were trimmed by 5 bases and 4 bases, with 26 bases remaining between them. Per the germline V gene, CDR1 is SEHNR and CDR2 is FQNEAQ (reference sequence).

The clonotype was recovered from a woman between 18 and 29 years old with Graves' hyperthyroidism. The chain has TRBV7-9 and TRBJ1-4; maybe TRBD1 (6 bases). Sequenced sample: blood. The CDR3 protein is CASSGSPGRGSPRNEKLFF. Written as DNA, the CDR3 is TGTGCCAGCAGCGGTTCTCCGGGCAGGGGCTCACCACGTAATGAAAAACTGTTTTTT. Full variable domain (missing parts from reference TRBV7-9 and TRBJ1-4): DTGVSQNPRHKITKRGQNVTFRCDPISEHNRLYWYRQTLGQGPEFLTYFQNEAQLEKSRLLSDRFSAERPKGSFSTLEIQRTEQGDSAMYLCASSGSPGRGSPRNEKLFFGSGTQLSVL.